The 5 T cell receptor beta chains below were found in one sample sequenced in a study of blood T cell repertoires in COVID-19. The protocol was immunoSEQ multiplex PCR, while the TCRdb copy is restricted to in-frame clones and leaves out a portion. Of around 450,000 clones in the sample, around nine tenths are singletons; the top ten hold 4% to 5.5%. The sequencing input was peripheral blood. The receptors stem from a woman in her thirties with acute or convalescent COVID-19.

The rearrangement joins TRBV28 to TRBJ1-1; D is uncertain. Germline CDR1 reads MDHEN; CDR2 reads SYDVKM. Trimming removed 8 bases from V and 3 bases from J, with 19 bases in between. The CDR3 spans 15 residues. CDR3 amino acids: CASGPSAGIYTEAFF. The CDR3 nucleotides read TGTGCCAGCGGTCCGTCGGCGGGGATTTACACTGAAGCTTTCTTT.

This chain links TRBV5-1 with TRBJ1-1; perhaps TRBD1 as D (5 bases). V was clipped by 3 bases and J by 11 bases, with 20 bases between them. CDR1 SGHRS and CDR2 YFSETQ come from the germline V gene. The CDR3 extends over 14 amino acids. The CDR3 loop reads CASSWISGGVDAFF. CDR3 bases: TGCGCCAGCAGCTGGATTTCCGGGGGGGTTGATGCTTTCTTT.

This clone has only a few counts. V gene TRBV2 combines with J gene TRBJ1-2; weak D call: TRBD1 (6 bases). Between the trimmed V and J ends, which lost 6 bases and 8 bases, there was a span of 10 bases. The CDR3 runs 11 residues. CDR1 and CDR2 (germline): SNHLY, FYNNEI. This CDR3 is CASRAGVGYTF. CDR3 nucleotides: TGTGCCAGCAGAGCAGGGGTCGGCTACACCTTC.

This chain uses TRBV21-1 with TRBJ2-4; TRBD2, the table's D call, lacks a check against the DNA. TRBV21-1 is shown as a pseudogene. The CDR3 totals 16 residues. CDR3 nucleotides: TGTGCCAGCAGCAAAGTAGTTCGCGGGGGGCCGAACATTCAGTACTTC. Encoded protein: CASSKVVRGGPNIQYF.

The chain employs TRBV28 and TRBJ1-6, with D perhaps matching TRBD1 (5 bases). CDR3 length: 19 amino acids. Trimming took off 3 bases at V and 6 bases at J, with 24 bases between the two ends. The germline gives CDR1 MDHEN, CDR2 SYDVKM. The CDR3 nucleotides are TGTGCCAGCAGTTTCTCGCAGGGCACTACCCGCCTGGGTAATTCACCCCTCCACTTT. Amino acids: CASSFSQGTTRLGNSPLHF.